These 3 T cell receptor beta chains originate from one sample sequenced in a study of spatial heterogeneity in lung cancer. The time point was: sample taken at primary tumor resection. TCRdb recomputed calls from the 5' RACE reads with MiXCR, one row per CDR3 protein. This table holds tens of thousands of distinct CDR3 sequences, less than 9% found once. The source material was PBMCs, sampled at surgery. Receptors were obtained from a female donor with early-stage non-small cell lung cancer.

This clonotype was detected only a few times. V and J are TRBV9 and TRBJ1-4; D remains ambiguous. The CDR3 has 13 residues. Trimming stripped 6 bases from V and 4 bases from J, with 10 bases between. In germline, CDR1 is SGDLS, CDR2 YYNGEE. The CDR3 loop reads CASTASDNEKLFF. For the CDR3, the DNA is TGTGCCAGCACCGCGTCGGATAATGAAAAACTGTTTTTT.

V usage is TRBV20-1 and J usage is TRBJ2-3, with D perhaps matching TRBD1 (6 bases). V was cut by 3 bases and J by 1 base, with 14 bases left in between. The CDR3 runs 15 residues. CDR1 is DFQATT, CDR2 SNEGSKA, per germline (reference sequence). CDR3 residues: CSASNQGLGTDTQYF. The CDR3 region has the DNA TGCAGTGCTAGTAATCAGGGGTTGGGCACAGATACGCAGTATTTT.

This clonotype has a count of ten or more. The chain couples TRBV9 to TRBJ1-6, with a tentative D call TRBD1 (5 bases). This CDR3 contains 15 residues. In germline, CDR1 is SGDLS, CDR2 YYNGEE. The germline V and J ends were trimmed by 2 bases and 6 bases, with 12 bases remaining between them. CDR3 residues: CASSVSGTGNSPLHF. Written as DNA, the CDR3 is TGTGCCAGCAGCGTCTCCGGGACCGGTAATTCACCCCTCCACTTT.